This T cell receptor (beta chain) was retrieved from a study of tumor-infiltrating lymphocytes in primary liver carcinoma. In its sample, this clonotype was seen many times. Researchers drew blood RNA from unsorted whole blood and extracted germline DNA as well. Researchers generated TCR beta cDNA from about 0.5 ug of total RNA, relying on a constant-region primer. It was through three nested multiplex PCR rounds of slightly modified ARM-PCR that TCR beta libraries arose. Two initial PCR rounds of about 11 cycles each paired TRBV1-TRBV30 forward primers with a C-beta reverse primer. TCRdb re-analysed the multiplex PCR reads in MiXCR, keeping a single row per CDR3 protein. Of about 180,000 distinct CDR3 sequences in the sample, 50% to 75% were seen once. The CDR3 loop spans 19 amino acids. V was trimmed by 3 bases and J by 0 bases, leaving 18 bases between them. Looked up from germline, CDR1 is SGHAT and CDR2 is FQNNGV.

The source of this sequence is a man aged 35-49 years with primary liver carcinoma and hepatitis B virus infection. Sample: peripheral blood. This rearrangement joins TRBV11-2 to TRBJ1-6; tentatively, D is TRBD1 (5 bases). In DNA form, the CDR3 reads TGTGCCAGCAGCTTGCACTGGGACCGCACGAGCTCCTATAATTCACCCCTCCACTTT. It yields the protein CASSLHWDRTSSYNSPLHF. Variable domain in full (rest from reference TRBV11-2 and TRBJ1-6): EAGVAQSPRYKIIEKRQSVAFWCNPISGHATLYWYQQILGQGPKLLIQFQNNGVVDDSQLPKDRFSAERLKGVDSTLKIQPAKLEDSAVYLCASSLHWDRTSSYNSPLHFGNGTRLTVT.